This T cell receptor (beta chain) was observed in a study of follicular helper T cells after annual influenza vaccination. For the study at large: Across the 2013-2014, 2014-2015 and 2015-2016 vaccination seasons, some subjects were resampled.

The table came from immunoSEQ multiplex PCR; TCRdb's copy has only in-frame clones and leaves some out. The sample includes about 7,100 clones, roughly 86% of them seen just once. Trimming cost V 4 bases and J 4 bases; bases outside gene matches: 9. In germline, CDR1 is SGHRS, CDR2 YFSETQ. The CDR3 totals 15 residues. Time point indicated: 2015-2016 season, 7 days after influenza vaccination. Subjects lived in the community and lacked influenza vaccine within the prior 6 months. This rearrangement joins TRBV5-1 to TRBJ2-5; 8 bases are shared with TRBD2. This TCR was sampled from an adult who received the influenza vaccine. The sample in question was CXCR5- memory CD4+ T cells sorted from blood, obtained 7 days after influenza vaccination. Written as DNA, the CDR3 is TGCGCCAGCAGCGAGGGACTAGGAAGTCCAGAGACCCAGTACTTC. Its translation is CASSEGLGSPETQYF. Full variable domain (outside the CDR3, taken from reference TRBV5-1 and TRBJ2-5): KAGVTQTPRYLIKTRGQQVTLSCSPISGHRSVSWYQQTPGQGLQFLFEYFSETQRNKGNFPGRFSGRQFSNSRSEMNVSTLELGDSALYLCASSEGLGSPETQYFGPGTRLLVL.